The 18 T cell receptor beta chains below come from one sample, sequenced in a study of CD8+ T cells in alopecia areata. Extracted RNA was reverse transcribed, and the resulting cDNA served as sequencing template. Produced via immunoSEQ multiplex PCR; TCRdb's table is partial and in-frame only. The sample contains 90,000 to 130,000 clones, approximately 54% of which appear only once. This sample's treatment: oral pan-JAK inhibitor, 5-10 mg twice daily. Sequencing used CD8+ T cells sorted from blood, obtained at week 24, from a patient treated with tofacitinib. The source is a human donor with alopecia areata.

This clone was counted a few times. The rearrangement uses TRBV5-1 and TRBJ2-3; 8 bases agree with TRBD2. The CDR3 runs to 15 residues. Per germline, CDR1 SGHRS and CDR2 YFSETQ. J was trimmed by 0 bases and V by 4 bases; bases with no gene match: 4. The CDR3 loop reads CASSPRTSSTDTQYF. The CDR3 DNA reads TGCGCCAGCAGCCCTCGGACTAGCAGCACAGATACGCAGTATTTT. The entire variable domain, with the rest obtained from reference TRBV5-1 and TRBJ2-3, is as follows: KAGVTQTPRYLIKTRGQQVTLSCSPISGHRSVSWYQQTPGQGLQFLFEYFSETQRNKGNFPGRFSGRQFSNSRSEMNVSTLELGDSALYLCASSPRTSSTDTQYFGPGTRLTVL.

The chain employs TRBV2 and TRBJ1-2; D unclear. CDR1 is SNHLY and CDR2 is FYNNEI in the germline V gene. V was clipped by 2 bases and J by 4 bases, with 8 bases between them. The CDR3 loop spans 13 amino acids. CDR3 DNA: TGTGCCAGCAGTGAAAGTGCGCCCTATGGCTACACCTTC. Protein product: CASSESAPYGYTF. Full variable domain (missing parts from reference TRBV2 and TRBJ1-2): EPEVTQTPSHQVTQMGQEVILRCVPISNHLYFYWYRQILGQKVEFLVSFYNNEISEKSEIFDDQFSVERPDGSNFTLKIRSTKLEDSAMYFCASSESAPYGYTFGSGTRLTVV.

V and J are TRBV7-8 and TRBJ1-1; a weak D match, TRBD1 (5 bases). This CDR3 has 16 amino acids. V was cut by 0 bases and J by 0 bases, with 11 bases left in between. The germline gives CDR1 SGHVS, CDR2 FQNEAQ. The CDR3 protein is CASSLAVRGMNTEAFF. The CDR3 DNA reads TGTGCCAGCAGCTTAGCGGTCCGGGGCATGAACACTGAAGCTTTCTTT.

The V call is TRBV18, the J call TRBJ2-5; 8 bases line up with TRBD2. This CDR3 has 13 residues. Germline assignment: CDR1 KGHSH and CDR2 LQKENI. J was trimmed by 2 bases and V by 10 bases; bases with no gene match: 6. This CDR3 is CATQLADQETQYF. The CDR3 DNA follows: TGTGCCACCCAACTAGCGGATCAAGAGACCCAGTACTTC.

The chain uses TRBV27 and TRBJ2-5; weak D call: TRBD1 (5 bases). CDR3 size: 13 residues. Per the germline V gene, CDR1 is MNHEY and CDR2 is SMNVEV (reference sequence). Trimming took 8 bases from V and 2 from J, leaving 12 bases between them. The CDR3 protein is CASRQSRQETQYF. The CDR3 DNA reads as TGTGCCAGCCGACAGAGCCGGCAAGAGACCCAGTACTTC.

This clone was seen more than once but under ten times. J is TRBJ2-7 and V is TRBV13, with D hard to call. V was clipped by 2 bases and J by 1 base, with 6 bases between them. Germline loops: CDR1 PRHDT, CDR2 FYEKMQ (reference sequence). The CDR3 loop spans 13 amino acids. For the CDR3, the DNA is TGTGCCAGCAGCTTAACCCGGTCCTACGAGCAGTACTTC. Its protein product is CASSLTRSYEQYF.

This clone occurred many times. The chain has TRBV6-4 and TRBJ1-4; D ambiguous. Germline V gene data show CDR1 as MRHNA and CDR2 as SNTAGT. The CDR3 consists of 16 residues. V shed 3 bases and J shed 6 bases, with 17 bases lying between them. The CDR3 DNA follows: TGTGCCAGCAGTGAATATCGGCAACCCTTGGATGAAAAACTGTTTTTT. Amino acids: CASSEYRQPLDEKLFF.

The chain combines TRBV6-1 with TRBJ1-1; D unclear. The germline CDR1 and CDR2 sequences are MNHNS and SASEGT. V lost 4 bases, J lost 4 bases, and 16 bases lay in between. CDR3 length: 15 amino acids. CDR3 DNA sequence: TGTGCCAGCAGTGCCCGGCTAGGGCTGGTCACTGAAGCTTTCTTT. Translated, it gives CASSARLGLVTEAFF.

The CDR3 DNA follows: TGCGCCAGCAGCTCCGTTTTGGGCGGGGAAACAGATACGCAGTATTTT. Protein product: CASSSVLGGETDTQYF. The chain couples TRBV5-1 to TRBJ2-3; tentative D call: TRBD2 (6 bases). Germline V gene sequence: CDR1 SGHRS, CDR2 YFSETQ. This CDR3 contains 16 residues. V lost 3 bases and J 3 bases, leaving 17 bases between the germline ends.

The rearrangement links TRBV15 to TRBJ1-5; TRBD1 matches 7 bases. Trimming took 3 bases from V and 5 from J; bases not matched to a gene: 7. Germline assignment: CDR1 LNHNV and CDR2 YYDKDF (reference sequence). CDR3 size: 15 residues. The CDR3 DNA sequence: TGTGCCACCAGCAGCAAAAAGGGGGCGGATCAGCCCCAGCATTTT. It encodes CATSSKKGADQPQHF.

The CDR3 reads CASSPNEGTYEQYF. As DNA, the CDR3 is TGTGCCAGCAGCCCTAATGAGGGGACATACGAGCAGTACTTC. The V call is TRBV5-6, the J call TRBJ2-7; D is possibly TRBD1 (6 bases). This CDR3 contains 14 residues. V lost 4 bases and J 4 bases, leaving 15 bases between the germline ends. Germline V gene lookup returns CDR1 SGHDT and CDR2 YYEEEE.

CDR3 bases: TGTGCCAGCAGCTCAACCGGGACAGGGGGTCCCTACGAGCAGTACTTC. It encodes CASSSTGTGGPYEQYF. The gene calls are TRBV13 and TRBJ2-7; 11 nucleotides agree with TRBD1. The germline CDR1 and CDR2 sequences are PRHDT and FYEKMQ (reference sequence). There are 16 residues in the CDR3. Germline trimming cut 4 bases from V and 2 bases from J; bases unmatched to any gene: 7.

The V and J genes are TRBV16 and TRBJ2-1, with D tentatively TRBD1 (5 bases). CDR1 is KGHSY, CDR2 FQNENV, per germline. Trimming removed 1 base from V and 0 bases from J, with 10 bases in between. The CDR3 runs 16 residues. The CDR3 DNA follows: TGTGCCAGCAGCCAATTACAGGTTAGCTCCTACAATGAGCAGTTCTTC. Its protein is CASSQLQVSSYNEQFF.

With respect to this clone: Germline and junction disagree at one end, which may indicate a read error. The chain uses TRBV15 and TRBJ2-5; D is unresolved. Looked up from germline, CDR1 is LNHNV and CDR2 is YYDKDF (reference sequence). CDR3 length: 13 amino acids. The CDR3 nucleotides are TGTGCCACCAGCGGAGATCGGCAAGAGACCCAGTACTTC. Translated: CATSGDRQETQYF. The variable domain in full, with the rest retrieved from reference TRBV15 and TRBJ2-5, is DAMVIQNPRYQVTQFGKPVTLSCSQTLNHNVMYWYQQKSSQAPKLLFHYYDKDFNNEADTPDNFQSRRPNTSFCFLDIRSPGLGDTAMYLCATSGDRQETQYFGPGTRLLVL.

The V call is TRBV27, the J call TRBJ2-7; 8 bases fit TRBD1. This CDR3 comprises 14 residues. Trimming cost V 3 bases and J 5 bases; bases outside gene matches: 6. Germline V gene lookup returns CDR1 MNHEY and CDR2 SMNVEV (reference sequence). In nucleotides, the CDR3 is TGTGCCAGCAGTTTCCGGACAGGGAGTAACGAGCAGTACTTC. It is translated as CASSFRTGSNEQYF.

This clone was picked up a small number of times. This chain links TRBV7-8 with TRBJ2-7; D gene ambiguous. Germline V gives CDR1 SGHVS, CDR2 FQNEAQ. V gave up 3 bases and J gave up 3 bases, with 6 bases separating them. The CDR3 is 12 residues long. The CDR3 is CASSFPGYEQYF. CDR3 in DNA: TGTGCCAGCAGCTTTCCGGGCTACGAGCAGTACTTC.

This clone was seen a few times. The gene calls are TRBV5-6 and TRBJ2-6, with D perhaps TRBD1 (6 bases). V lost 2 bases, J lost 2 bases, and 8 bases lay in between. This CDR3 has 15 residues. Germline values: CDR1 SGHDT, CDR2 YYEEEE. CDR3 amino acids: CASSFEGAGANVLTF. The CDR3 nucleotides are TGTGCCAGCAGCTTTGAGGGGGCTGGGGCCAACGTCCTGACTTTC.

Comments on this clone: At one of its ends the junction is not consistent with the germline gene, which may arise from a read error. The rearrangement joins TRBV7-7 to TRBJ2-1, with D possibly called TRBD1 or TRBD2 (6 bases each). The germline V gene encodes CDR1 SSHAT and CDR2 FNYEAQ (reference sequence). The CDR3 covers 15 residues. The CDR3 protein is CASSLGPRGDREQFF. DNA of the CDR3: TGTGCTAGCAGCTTAGGCCCTAGGGGGGACCGTGAGCAGTTCTTC.